This T cell receptor beta chain was sequenced in a study of blood T cells in healthy people across ages. Comment on this clonotype: What it recognizes is unknown.

Germline CDR1 reads LGHDT; CDR2 reads YNNKEL (reference sequence). The germline V and J ends were trimmed by 0 bases and 4 bases, with 16 bases remaining between them. This CDR3 is 17 amino acids long. A second PCR, run for about 7 to 11 cycles, used a sample-barcoded 5' primer plus a J-beta primer mix. One entry per CDR3 protein results from TCRdb running MiXCR on the 5' RACE reads. The sample lists 1.4 million to 1.5 million distinct CDR3 sequences, 40% to 50% occurring once. General study findings and limits: The unsorted PBMCs prevented any conclusive comparison of naive versus antigen-experienced cells. While age rose, TCR beta diversity per million T cells dropped in a roughly linear way.

All donors came from Russia, were Caucasian and healthy, and spanned ages roughly 6 to 95. The study isolated at least 6 million PBMCs from each sample. The source material was blood. The chain uses TRBV3-1 and TRBJ2-1, with D maybe TRBD2 (5 bases). This receptor was taken from a woman aged 18-29 years in good health. CDR3 DNA: TGTGCCAGCAGCCAAGAAGGTACTCCTGGACTTTACAATGAGCAGTTCTTC. Translating it yields CASSQEGTPGLYNEQFF.